These 5 T cell receptor beta chains originate from one sample sequenced in a study of OX40 agonist ivuxolimab in advanced cancers. The method was immunoSEQ multiplex PCR; TCRdb's version includes in-frame clones alone and lacks a portion of them. The table has some 57,000 clones, 86% seen once; the top ten hold approximately 1%. The sample was CD4+ or CD8+ T cells sorted from blood, taken in a trial of the OX40 agonist ivuxolimab. These TCRs come from an adult with an advanced solid tumor such as melanoma, head and neck, liver or kidney cancer.

V is TRBV19 and J is TRBJ2-1; D might be TRBD2 (6 bases). The CDR3 is made up of 16 amino acids. V was shortened by 6 bases and J by 8 bases, with 23 bases between the two germline ends. From germline, CDR1 is LNHDA and CDR2 SQIVND (reference sequence). CDR3 amino acids: CASRRGRGLDRDEQFF. The CDR3, as DNA: TGTGCCAGTAGACGAGGGCGGGGACTGGACCGGGATGAGCAGTTCTTC.

The chain recombines TRBV7-2 with TRBJ2-7; D gene ambiguous. The V gene's germline CDR1 is SGHTA and CDR2 FQGNSA. CDR3 size: 15 residues. V was cut by 4 bases and J by 7 bases, with 20 bases left in between. CDR3 sequence reads: CASSSLQGDLGEQYF. For the CDR3, the DNA is TGTGCCAGCAGCTCACTCCAAGGCGACCTGGGGGAGCAGTACTTC.

This rearrangement joins TRBV6-5 to TRBJ1-1, with D hard to call. The CDR3 covers 14 residues. Trimming pared 6 bases from V and 4 bases from J, leaving 15 bases between. Germline V gene sequence: CDR1 MNHEY, CDR2 SVGAGI. The CDR3 sequence: CASRTPKEVTEAFF. In DNA, the CDR3 is TGTGCCAGCAGAACACCGAAAGAAGTCACTGAAGCTTTCTTT.

J is TRBJ1-5 and V is TRBV28; D remains ambiguous. This CDR3 region has 12 residues. The V gene's germline CDR1 is MDHEN and CDR2 SYDVKM. Trimming took off 6 bases at V and 5 bases at J, with 8 bases between the two ends. CDR3 sequence (DNA): TGTGCCAGCAGCCAGAGCCATCAGCCCCAGCATTTT. This codes for CASSQSHQPQHF. Together with reference TRBV28 and TRBJ1-5, the CDR3 gives the full variable domain: DVKVTQSSRYLVKRTGEKVFLECVQDMDHENMFWYRQDPGLGLRLIYFSYDVKMKEKGDIPEGYSVSREKKERFSLILESASTNQTSMYLCASSQSHQPQHFGDGTRLSIL.

The V and J genes are TRBV19 and TRBJ1-2; D may be TRBD1 (5 bases). This CDR3 is built from 13 residues. Trimming took off 3 bases at V and 8 bases at J, with 13 bases between the two ends. CDR1 LNHDA and CDR2 SQIVND come from the germline V gene (reference sequence). CDR3 loop: CASSISSGVGYTF. DNA for the CDR3: TGTGCCAGTAGTATCAGTTCGGGGGTCGGCTACACCTTC.